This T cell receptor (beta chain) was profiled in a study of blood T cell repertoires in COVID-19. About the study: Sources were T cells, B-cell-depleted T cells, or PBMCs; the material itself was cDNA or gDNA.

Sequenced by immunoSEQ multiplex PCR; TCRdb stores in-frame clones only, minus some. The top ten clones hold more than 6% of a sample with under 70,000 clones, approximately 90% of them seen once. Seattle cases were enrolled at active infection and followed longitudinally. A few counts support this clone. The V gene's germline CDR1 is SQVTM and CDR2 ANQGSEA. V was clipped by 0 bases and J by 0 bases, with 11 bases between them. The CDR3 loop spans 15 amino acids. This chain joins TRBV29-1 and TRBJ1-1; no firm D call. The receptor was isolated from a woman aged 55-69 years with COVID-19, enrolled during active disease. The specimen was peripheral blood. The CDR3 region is CSVEDYSPVNTEAFF. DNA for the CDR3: TGCAGCGTTGAAGATTATTCCCCAGTGAACACTGAAGCTTTCTTT.